Presented here are 20 T cell receptor beta chains from one specimen sequenced in a study of blood T cell repertoires in COVID-19. Method: immunoSEQ multiplex PCR; TCRdb's copy keeps in-frame clones and lacks some. The data contain fewer than 350,000 clones, about 82% of them singletons. Input material: peripheral blood. The receptor source for this set is a human donor in a cohort sampled during active COVID-19.

V gene TRBV30 combines with J gene TRBJ2-7, with 9 bases that match TRBD2. The germline gives CDR1 GTSNPN, CDR2 SVGIG (reference sequence). The ends lost 1 base at V and 4 bases at J; junction bases unmatched: 2. The CDR3 spans 13 residues. The CDR3 nucleotides read TGTGCCTGGAGTGGGCTAGCGGGATACGAGCAGTACTTC. Amino acids: CAWSGLAGYEQYF.

The chain has TRBV6-1 and TRBJ2-3, with D unclear. The CDR3 runs to 15 residues. V was clipped by 3 bases and J by 0 bases, with 10 bases between them. CDR1 is MNHNS, CDR2 SASEGT, per germline. CDR3 nucleotides: TGTGCCAGCAGTGAGTTCTGGCAGAGCACAGATACGCAGTATTTT. It specifies CASSEFWQSTDTQYF.

This chain links TRBV27 with TRBJ1-2, with D possibly TRBD1 on 6 matching bases. The CDR3 sequence is 13 residues long. Germline V gene sequence: CDR1 MNHEY, CDR2 SMNVEV (reference sequence). V gave up 10 bases and J gave up 4 bases, with 16 bases separating them. CDR3 nucleotides: TGTGCCACCGCACAGGGAAGGATCTATGGCTACACCTTC. As protein: CATAQGRIYGYTF.

The chain is built from TRBV27 and TRBJ1-1, with TRBD1 matching over 8 bases. This CDR3 contains 16 residues. V was clipped by 1 base and J by 1 base; unmatched bases: 5. Germline V CDR1 and CDR2: MNHEY, SMNVEV (reference sequence). The CDR3 reads CASSLLAGGKNTEAFF. The CDR3, as DNA: TGTGCCAGCAGTTTATTGGCAGGGGGCAAGAACACTGAAGCTTTCTTT.

The rearrangement links TRBV7-2 to TRBJ2-7; 7 bases agree with TRBD1. The CDR3 loop spans 15 amino acids. CDR1 and CDR2 (germline): SGHTA, FQGNSA. Germline trimming cut 5 bases from V and 0 bases from J; bases unmatched to any gene: 7. CDR3 sequence (DNA): TGTGCCAGCAGCCCCCGACAGGGAAGCTCCTACGAGCAGTACTTC. Encoded protein: CASSPRQGSSYEQYF.

The genes are TRBV21-1 and TRBJ1-6; TRBD1, as called in the table, went unchecked against the DNA. TRBV21-1 is reported as a pseudogene. This CDR3 is built from 18 residues. The CDR3 here is CASGPPTDSLTYNSPLHF. The CDR3 bases are TGTGCCAGCGGCCCACCAACGGACAGCCTAACATATAATTCACCCCTCCACTTT.

The chain uses TRBV5-1 and TRBJ1-2; 8 bases are a match to TRBD1. V lost 0 bases to trimming and J lost 3 bases; unmatched junction nucleotides: 4. The CDR3 runs to 15 residues. The germline V gene encodes CDR1 SGHRS and CDR2 YFSETQ. DNA of the CDR3: TGCGCCAGCAGCTTGGAGACAGGGGCGTACTATGGCTACACCTTC. Translation: CASSLETGAYYGYTF.

The chain uses TRBV6-5 and TRBJ2-7, with a tentative D call TRBD1 (5 bases). The CDR3 extends over 14 amino acids. V shed 1 base and J shed 0 bases, with 7 bases lying between them. CDR1 is MNHEY, CDR2 SVGAGI, per germline. CDR3 sequence: CASSYWGSSYEQYF. CDR3 nucleotides: TGTGCCAGCAGTTACTGGGGCAGCTCCTACGAGCAGTACTTC.

This sequence joins TRBV29-1 and TRBJ2-5; 9 bases line up with TRBD2. This CDR3 region has 12 residues. From germline, CDR1 is SQVTM and CDR2 ANQGSEA. CDR3 sequence (DNA): TGCAGTGAGACTAGCGGAGGCTTGACCCAGTACTTC. Protein: CSETSGGLTQYF.

The chain recombines TRBV6-4 with TRBJ2-1; no clear D gene. The CDR3 has 12 amino acids. The ends were cut back, 0 bases at V and 12 bases at J, with 9 bases in the middle. CDR1 is MRHNA, CDR2 SNTAGT, per germline. The DNA of the CDR3 is TGTGCCAGCAGTGACTCGGGTTGGAGGCAGTTCTTC. It specifies CASSDSGWRQFF.

The V and J genes are TRBV5-1 and TRBJ1-1, with D unresolved. Germline V gene sequence: CDR1 SGHRS, CDR2 YFSETQ. V dropped 4 bases and J dropped 5 bases, with 12 bases sitting between them. This CDR3 contains 13 residues. The CDR3 coding sequence is TGCGCCAGCAGCGCCTCAGGTTGGACTGAAGCTTTCTTT. Its translation: CASSASGWTEAFF. Filled out from reference TRBV5-1 and TRBJ1-1, the complete variable domain reads KAGVTQTPRYLIKTRGQQVTLSCSPISGHRSVSWYQQTPGQGLQFLFEYFSETQRNKGNFPGRFSGRQFSNSRSEMNVSTLELGDSALYLCASSASGWTEAFFGQGTRLTVV.

The genes are TRBV29-1 and TRBJ1-1, with D perhaps matching TRBD1 (5 bases). Trimming took 3 bases from V and 5 from J, leaving 13 bases between them. This CDR3 has 13 amino acids. Germline CDR1 is SQVTM and CDR2 is ANQGSEA. The DNA of the CDR3 is TGCAGCGTTGATCCCAGGGATAGGACTGAAGCTTTCTTT. As protein: CSVDPRDRTEAFF.

This clone has a handful of counts. The J gene is TRBJ2-7, the V gene TRBV6-5; 9 bases fit TRBD2. Germline V gene lookup returns CDR1 MNHEY and CDR2 SVGAGI. Trimming removed 5 bases from V and 4 bases from J; junction bases left unmatched: 9. The CDR3 runs to 15 residues. CDR3 region: CASSLKYSGGYEQYF. DNA of the CDR3: TGTGCCAGCAGTCTGAAGTATAGCGGGGGTTACGAGCAGTACTTC.

The V gene is TRBV7-9, the J gene TRBJ1-3; the D gene is possibly TRBD1 (5 bases). The CDR3 spans 15 residues. The V end lost 5 bases, the J end lost 0 bases, and 11 bases lay between the germline ends. Germline V gene data show CDR1 as SEHNR and CDR2 as FQNEAQ (reference sequence). CDR3 region: CASSPQGLSGNTIYF. CDR3 coding DNA: TGTGCCAGCAGCCCGCAGGGACTCTCTGGAAACACCATATATTTT.

The chain couples TRBV4-1 to TRBJ2-1; 13 nucleotides align to TRBD2. V trimming: 4 bases; J trimming: 5 bases; junction bases outside the gene matches: 5. Germline V gene data show CDR1 as MGHRA and CDR2 as YSYEKL. The length of the CDR3 is 16 residues. In DNA, the CDR3 is TGCGCCAGCAGCCTATTCGGGACTAGCGGGGACAATGAGCAGTTCTTC. It translates to CASSLFGTSGDNEQFF.

The chain links TRBV24-1 to TRBJ2-2; TRBD1 agrees at 7 bases. Trimming removed 5 bases from V and 0 bases from J; junction bases left unmatched: 8. Germline CDR1 reads KGHDR; CDR2 reads SFDVKD. This CDR3 is 17 amino acids long. The CDR3 protein is CATSGQTGTANTGELFF. CDR3 sequence (DNA): TGTGCCACCAGTGGCCAAACCGGGACAGCGAACACCGGGGAGCTGTTTTTT.

Concerning this clone itself: One end of the junction varies from germline; a read error may be responsible. The chain has TRBV10-3 and TRBJ1-3; possibly TRBD1 for D (5 bases). This CDR3 contains 15 residues. Per germline, CDR1 ENHRY and CDR2 SYGVKD. In DNA form, the CDR3 reads TGTGCCCTCAGTGCCGGGCAGGGCTCTGGAAACACCATATATTTT. Protein: CALSAGQGSGNTIYF.

The chain couples TRBV9 to TRBJ2-1; no clear D gene. The CDR3 is 13 amino acids. V gave up 4 bases and J gave up 9 bases, with 14 bases separating them. Germline V lookup: CDR1 SGDLS, CDR2 YYNGEE. DNA of the CDR3: TGTGCCAGCAGCCTTTCGAGACCGGGTGAGCAGTTCTTC. Protein product: CASSLSRPGEQFF.

The chain carries TRBV5-1 and TRBJ1-4; D might be TRBD1 (5 bases). The V gene lost 3 bases and the J gene lost 8 bases, with 14 bases spanning the gap. The CDR3 spans 14 residues. Germline assignment: CDR1 SGHRS and CDR2 YFSETQ. CDR3 sequence reads: CASSWVQGSEKLFF. CDR3 bases: TGCGCCAGCAGCTGGGTTCAGGGAAGCGAAAAACTGTTTTTT.

This clone was observed a few times. The V call is TRBV5-5, the J call TRBJ2-2; 7 bases are a match to TRBD2. V lost 2 bases and J lost 7; bases outside the gene matches: 17. The CDR3 covers 18 residues. CDR1 is SGHKS and CDR2 is YYEKEE in the germline V gene (reference sequence). CDR3 protein: CASSFNSWASGGGGELFF. CDR3 sequence (DNA): TGTGCCAGCAGCTTTAATTCGTGGGCTAGCGGTGGTGGCGGGGAGCTGTTTTTT.